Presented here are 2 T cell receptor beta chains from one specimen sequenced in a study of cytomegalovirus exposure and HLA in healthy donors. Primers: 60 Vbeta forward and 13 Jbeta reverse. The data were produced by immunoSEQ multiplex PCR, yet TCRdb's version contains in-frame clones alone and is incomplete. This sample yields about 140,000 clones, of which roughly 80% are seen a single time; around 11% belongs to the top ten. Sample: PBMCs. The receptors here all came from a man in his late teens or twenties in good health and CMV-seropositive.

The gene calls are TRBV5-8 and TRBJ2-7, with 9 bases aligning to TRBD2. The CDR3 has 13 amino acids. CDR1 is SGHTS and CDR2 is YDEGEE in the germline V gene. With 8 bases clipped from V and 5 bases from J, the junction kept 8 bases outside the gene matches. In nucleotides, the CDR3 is TGTGCCAGAGTAGCGGGAGTGTTGGACGAGCAGTACTTC. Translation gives CARVAGVLDEQYF.

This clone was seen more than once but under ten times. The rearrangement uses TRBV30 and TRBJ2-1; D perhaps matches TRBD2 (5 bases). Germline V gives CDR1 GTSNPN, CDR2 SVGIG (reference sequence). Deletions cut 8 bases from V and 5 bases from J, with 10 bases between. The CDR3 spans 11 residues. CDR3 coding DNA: TGTGCCGGACTTGGGGACAATGAGCAGTTCTTC. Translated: CAGLGDNEQFF.